This TCR beta chain was sequenced for a study of pediatric ulcerative colitis. Study conclusions and caveats: Blood samples from a couple of patients yielded substantially fewer templates and were excluded from blood-rectal overlap analysis.

The rectum was sampled with one to two pinch biopsies at colonoscopy. No immunosuppressive drugs were given to ulcerative colitis patients before diagnostic colonoscopy. The assay was run at survey level. Each sample received Survey-level depth of up to 500,000 reads. Clones were sequenced by immunoSEQ multiplex PCR, and TCRdb holds only the in-frame ones, with some missing. The repertoire consists of approximately 40,000 clones, with 65% to 85% occurring once and the leading ten covering about 9.1%. This clone was seen just once. The target antigen is unknown. This CDR3 comprises 18 residues. The V gene's germline CDR1 is LNHNV and CDR2 YYDKDF (reference sequence). V was cut by 1 base and J by 3 bases, with 19 bases left in between.

The sequenced material came from gut tissue. This clonotype was obtained from a boy between 10 and 17 years old with severe ulcerative colitis. This chain connects TRBV15 to TRBJ1-5, with D possibly being TRBD1 (5 bases). CDR3 sequence: CATSRGDVGGRYNQPQHF. CDR3 nucleotide sequence: TGTGCCACCAGCAGAGGGGACGTTGGGGGAAGATACAATCAGCCCCAGCATTTT.